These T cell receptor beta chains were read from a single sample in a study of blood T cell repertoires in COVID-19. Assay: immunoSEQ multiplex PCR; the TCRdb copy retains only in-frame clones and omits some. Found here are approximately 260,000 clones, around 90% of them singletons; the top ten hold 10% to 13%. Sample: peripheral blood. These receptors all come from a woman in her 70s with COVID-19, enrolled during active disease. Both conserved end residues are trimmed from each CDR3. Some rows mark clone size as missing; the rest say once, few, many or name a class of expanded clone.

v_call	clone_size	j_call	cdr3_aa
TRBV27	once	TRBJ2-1	ASSPRTSSYNEQF
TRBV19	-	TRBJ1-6	ASSAPTGSPLH
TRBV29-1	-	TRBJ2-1	SVASSYNEQF
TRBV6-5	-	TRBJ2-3	ASRKTFGFTDTQY
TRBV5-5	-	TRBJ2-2	ASSFGQSRAGELF
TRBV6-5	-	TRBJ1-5	ASSPHRGNQPQH
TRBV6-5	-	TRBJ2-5	ASSRGYQETQY
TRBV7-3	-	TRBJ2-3	ASSLPATDTQY
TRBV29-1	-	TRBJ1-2	SVEDPGQSYGYT
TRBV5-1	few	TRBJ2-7	ASSADPTGGEQY
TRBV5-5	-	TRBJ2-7	ASSLGTSSLYEQY
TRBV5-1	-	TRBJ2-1	ASSWLGTSGSNEQF
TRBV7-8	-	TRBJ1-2	ASSPTGTTGGYT
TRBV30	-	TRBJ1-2	AWSVGSRGPGYT
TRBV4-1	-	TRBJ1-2	ASSRQTGTYGYT
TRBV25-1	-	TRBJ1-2	ASSDGANGYT
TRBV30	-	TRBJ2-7	AWSVPLPEGYEQY
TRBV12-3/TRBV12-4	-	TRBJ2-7	ASSFGLEGEQY
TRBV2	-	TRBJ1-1	ASSPLATKTTQAF
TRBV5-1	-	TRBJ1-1	ASSLVGGLALEGF
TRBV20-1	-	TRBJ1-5	SASESGQPQH
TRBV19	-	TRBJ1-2	ASSPTGAGYT
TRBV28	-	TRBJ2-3	ASWAGTGIYTQQY
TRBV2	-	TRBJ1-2	ASSEIVYGYT
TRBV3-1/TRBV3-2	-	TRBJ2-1	ASSQDVRTYEQF
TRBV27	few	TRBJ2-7	ASSLSWTSGSYEQY
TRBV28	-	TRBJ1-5	ASSLWRDTFNQPQH
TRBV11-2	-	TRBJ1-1	ASSRKTGIVNTEAF
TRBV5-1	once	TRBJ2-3	ASSLLSAGADTQY
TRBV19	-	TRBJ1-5	ASSIGTGEGNQPQH
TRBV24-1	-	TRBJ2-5	ATSLAGKTQY
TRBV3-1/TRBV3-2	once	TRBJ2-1	ASSLEALEQF
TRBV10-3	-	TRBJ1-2	AIRLTGSNYGYT
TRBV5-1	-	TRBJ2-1	ASSPGLAAPDEQF
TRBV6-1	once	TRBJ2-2	ASSEAHRGNGELF
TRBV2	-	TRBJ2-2	ASTRTTSVTGELF
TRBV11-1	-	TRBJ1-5	ASSEGQGNQPQH
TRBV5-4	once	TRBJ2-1	ASSLSKRPNEQF
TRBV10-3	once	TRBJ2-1	AISAGTGVRNEQF
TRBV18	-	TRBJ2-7	ASSPPSRGSLYEQY
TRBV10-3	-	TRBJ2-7	EWRASSYEQY
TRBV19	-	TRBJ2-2	ASSIQGNTGELF
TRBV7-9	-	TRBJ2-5	ASSPLSRETQY
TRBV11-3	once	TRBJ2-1	ASSSRLAYNEQF
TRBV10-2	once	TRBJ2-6	ASKSFGANVLT
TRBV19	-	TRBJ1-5	ASSAHASRTAVGPQH
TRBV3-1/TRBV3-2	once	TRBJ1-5	ASSQGFDRGGQPQH
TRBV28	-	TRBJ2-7	ASSLRSLLYEQY
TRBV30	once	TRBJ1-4	AWGRSRSEKLF
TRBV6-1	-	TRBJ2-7	ASSEVLRGDYEQY
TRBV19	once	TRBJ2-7	ASSIGLAGDYEQY
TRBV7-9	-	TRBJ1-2	AGSGVSYGYT